This TCR beta chain came from a study of monozygotic twins with inflammatory bowel disease (dated by TCRdb to the late 2010s). For the study in its entirety: A total of roughly 28 monozygotic twin pairs were included in the full study, comprising nine German pairs (four IBD-concordant, five IBD-discordant) and 19 IBD-discordant Danish pairs. Each individual had, on average, about 151 000 unique TCRalpha sequences and 181 000 unique TCRbeta sequences available for analysis. The search for disease-associated traits relied mainly on comparing IBD patients with their genetically identical healthy co-twins within discordant pairs.

Note on this clonotype: Its antigen is currently not known.

Spanning cysteine to phenylalanine, the CDR3 consists of 13 amino acids. The nucleotide record is missing. Looking up the germline V gene (reference sequence) yields CDR1 SGHKS and CDR2 YYEKEE. From each donor, an approximately 2.3 ml peripheral blood sample was collected into PAXgene tubes and kept at -80 degrees C. Without any T cell sorting, total RNA was extracted from whole blood using the PAXgene blood miRNA kit on an automated QIAcube. Peripheral blood from monozygotic twin pairs, either concordant or discordant for inflammatory bowel disease, underwent deep TCRalpha and TCRbeta repertoire profiling that used unique molecular barcoding. Smoking habits were recorded for all twin pairs, with individuals classified as current, former or never smokers. Library construction relied on 5' RACE. The input for every TCR library was roughly 3.5 ug of total RNA. For each sample, cDNA was synthesized in eight separate reactions using SMARTScribe reverse transcriptase. Unique molecular identifiers containing a 6-nucleotide sample barcode were introduced through template switching during cDNA synthesis. TCRalpha and TCRbeta cDNA was amplified by two nested PCRs of approximately 17 and 9 cycles, with bead purification after each PCR. Before amplification, the cDNA was both treated with uracil DNA-glycosylase and purified with the QIAquick PCR purification kit. The second PCR added Illumina TruSeq-compatible adapters along with sample-specific barcodes. Library quality and concentration were assessed using TapeStation and Qubit, and about 5 ng of each library was pooled. The pooled libraries were sequenced with 2 x 100 bp reads and custom sequencing primers on an Illumina HiSeq2500 single-index Rapid Run. In the source study's methods: MiGEC version 1.2.6 was used for UMI-based consensus assembly, which corrected PCR and sequencing errors. V(D)J alignment, clonotype assembly and CDR3 extraction were performed with MiXCR version 2.1.1. To normalise gene usage, clonotype sharing and MAIT/NKT TCR abundance, the analysis used the top 1000, 10 000 and 20 000 clonotypes per sample. Diversity was computed as the inverse Simpson index with the vegan R package after downsampling to 27 000 UMIs. Statistical testing used paired Mann-Whitney U tests on the discordant twin pairs and applied Benjamini-Hochberg correction for multiple testing. TCRdb reprocessed the reads, reporting each CDR3 protein sequence once and no DNA. What appears here as the V and J calls and clone size reflects TCRdb's work, not the paper's. The data table for this sample lists 160,000 or so distinct CDR3 sequences. The top ten constitute 2% to 3% of the sample.

Study-wide findings and limitations: Measured by the inverse Simpson index, TCRbeta repertoire diversity was lower in IBD patients than in their healthy co-twins. IBD patients shared fewer clonotypes with other individuals than healthy twins did, most markedly in patients showing signs of disease activity. Because patients received different immunosuppressive treatments, the repertoires may have picked up extra background noise and variability between individuals. The results gave no support for a single strong signal or clonotype linked to IBD. Repertoire similarity did not differ between concordant and discordant twins, possibly due to limited statistical power. Distinction between different T cell subtypes could not be achieved in the analysis.

The V and J segments used are TRBV5-5 and TRBJ2-3. The sequencing input was blood. This TCR was sampled from a human donor with ulcerative colitis or Crohn's disease, or a healthy co-twin of an affected twin (not recorded which). CDR3 loop: CASSLDFKYTQYF.